This TCR beta chain was sequenced in a study of chemoradiotherapy in HPV16-positive cancers. Whole-study findings and limits: HPV-specific T cells were functionally defined from only a couple of HPV16-positive patients.

Repertoires were sampled repeatedly during chemoradiotherapy. The repertoire was sequenced with immunoSEQ multiplex PCR; TCRdb's copy has only in-frame clones and lacks some. The repertoire holds approximately 12,000 clones, with just over 90% as singletons. With respect to this clone: Its antigen is undetermined.

CDR3 size: 16 residues. Germline CDR1 LGHNA, CDR2 YNFKEQ. V lost 1 base to trimming and J lost 9 bases, with 19 bases between them. The rearrangement joins TRBV4-2 to TRBJ1-5; D is possibly TRBD1 (5 bases). The sequence was obtained from a human donor with HPV-associated anogenital cancer. The source material was blood, sampled from a patient who underwent chemoradiotherapy. CDR3 DNA sequence: TGTGCCAGCAGCCAAGCCTATTCTGGGGACCGGGGGCCCCAGCATTTT. It encodes CASSQAYSGDRGPQHF.